These 20 T cell receptor beta chains were sequenced from one sample in a study of PD-L1 blockade in urothelial cancer. Regarding time point: peripheral blood 6 weeks after treatment start. Profiled with immunoSEQ multiplex PCR; TCRdb holds only in-frame clones, not every one. This table holds roughly 100,000 clones, over 65% found once. The sequencing here drew on PBMCs, taken around atezolizumab (anti-PD-L1) treatment. The receptors shown here come from a man in his 70s with urothelial cancer.

The J gene is TRBJ2-7, the V gene TRBV5-4; 9 bases line up with TRBD1. The CDR3 extends over 15 amino acids. Per germline, CDR1 SGHNT and CDR2 YYREEE (reference sequence). With 2 bases clipped from V and 3 bases from J, the junction kept 6 bases outside the gene matches. The CDR3 reads CASSLGTGPFYEQYF. The CDR3 DNA follows: TGTGCCAGCAGCTTAGGGACAGGGCCCTTCTACGAGCAGTACTTC.

This sequence joins TRBV5-4 and TRBJ2-7; perhaps TRBD1 as D (6 bases). Deletions cut 4 bases from V and 7 bases from J, with 18 bases between. CDR1 and CDR2 from the germline V gene are SGHNT and YYREEE (reference sequence). The CDR3 runs to 14 residues. CDR3 nucleotide sequence: TGTGCCAGCAGCCCAGACAGGACTTCTGGGGAGCAGTACTTC. Translation: CASSPDRTSGEQYF.

This chain joins TRBV7-2 and TRBJ2-2; D uncertain. Germline V CDR1 and CDR2: SGHTA, FQGNSA. The germline V and J ends were trimmed by 0 bases and 3 bases, with 8 bases remaining between them. CDR3 length: 15 amino acids. The CDR3 coding sequence is TGTGCCAGCAGCTTAGCCCGGGTGGACACCGGGGAGCTGTTTTTT. This encodes CASSLARVDTGELFF.

The chain couples TRBV27 to TRBJ1-2; 7 bases are shared with TRBD1. V dropped 6 bases and J dropped 8; count of bases not matched to a gene: 9. The CDR3 runs 13 residues. CDR1 is MNHEY, CDR2 SMNVEV, per germline (reference sequence). The CDR3 is CASRTRTGSGYTF. CDR3 DNA sequence: TGTGCCAGCAGAACTCGGACAGGTAGCGGCTACACCTTC.

This chain joins TRBV27 and TRBJ2-1, with D possibly matching TRBD1 (6 bases). CDR3 length equals 15 residues. Trimming stripped 5 bases from V and 8 bases from J, with 19 bases between. The germline V gene has CDR1 MNHEY and CDR2 SMNVEV (reference sequence). The CDR3 sequence is CASSPVGRGFHEQFF. In nucleotides, the CDR3 is TGTGCCAGCAGTCCCGTCGGCAGGGGTTTCCATGAGCAGTTCTTC.

The chain joins TRBV6-1 to TRBJ2-7; 9 nucleotides match TRBD2. J lost 6 bases, V lost 8 bases, and 11 bases had no gene match. The CDR3 totals 14 residues. Germline V gene sequence: CDR1 MNHNS, CDR2 SASEGT. CDR3 region: CASALAGPSGEQYF. The CDR3 coding sequence is TGTGCCAGCGCTCTAGCGGGGCCTTCCGGCGAGCAGTACTTC.

V and J are TRBV10-3 and TRBJ2-2, with 9 bases that match TRBD1. Trimming at V came to 2 bases and at J to 3 bases, leaving 4 bases not matched to a gene. The CDR3 has 16 residues. Germline V CDR1 and CDR2: ENHRY, SYGVKD. CDR3 sequence: CAISEPRTGDTGELFF. CDR3 DNA: TGTGCCATCAGTGAGCCCCGGACAGGGGACACCGGGGAGCTGTTTTTT.

This clone was detected once. The genes are TRBV4-2 and TRBJ2-3; 7 bases fit TRBD2. Germline CDR1 and CDR2: LGHNA and YNFKEQ. V lost 0 bases to trimming and J lost 5 bases; unmatched junction nucleotides: 8. This CDR3 is 16 amino acids long. Written as DNA, the CDR3 is TGTGCCAGCAGCCAAGATTCCAGCGGGGATAGAGATACGCAGTATTTT. This translates into CASSQDSSGDRDTQYF.

This chain uses TRBV6-1 with TRBJ2-7; 12 nucleotides match TRBD1. The trim removed 11 bases at V and 5 bases at J, leaving 7 bases unmatched. Germline assignment: CDR1 MNHNS and CDR2 SASEGT. The CDR3 spans 13 residues. The CDR3 DNA sequence: TGTGCCGCAGCCGGGACAGGGGGCGACGAGCAGTACTTC. Its translation is CAAAGTGGDEQYF.

The genes are TRBV29-1 and TRBJ2-1, with TRBD2 matching over 8 bases. V trimming: 0 bases; J trimming: 6 bases; junction bases outside the gene matches: 13. This CDR3 comprises 17 residues. CDR1 is SQVTM and CDR2 is ANQGSEA in the germline V gene. CDR3 loop: CSVEEKYVGRGGNEQFF. In DNA form, the CDR3 reads TGCAGCGTTGAAGAAAAGTACGTCGGGAGGGGCGGCAATGAGCAGTTCTTC.

The chain employs TRBV6-1 and TRBJ2-1, with 10 bases matching TRBD1. From germline, CDR1 is MNHNS and CDR2 SASEGT. J lost 10 bases, V lost 8 bases, and 14 bases had no gene match. This CDR3 is 15 amino acids long. The CDR3 loop reads CASELSGTGEGEQFF. The CDR3 nucleotides read TGTGCCAGCGAGTTATCCGGGACAGGGGAAGGGGAGCAGTTCTTC.

The chain uses TRBV28 and TRBJ2-3; 13 bases map to TRBD2. This CDR3 has 21 residues. J gave up 0 bases and V 8 bases, and 20 bases lay outside the gene matches. CDR1 is MDHEN, CDR2 SYDVKM, per germline. Here the CDR3 reads CASALEGLAGSKYTSTDTQYF. Written as DNA, the CDR3 is TGTGCCAGCGCCCTGGAGGGACTAGCGGGATCCAAATACACTAGCACAGATACGCAGTATTTT.

With regard to this clone: The germline gene is not matched at one end of the junction; a read error may be the cause. The gene calls are TRBV20-1 and TRBJ1-3, with D tentatively TRBD1 (6 bases). This CDR3 has 11 residues. CDR1 is DFQATT and CDR2 is SNEGSKA in the germline V gene (reference sequence). The CDR3 coding sequence is TGCAGTGCTGCCGGGACAAACGCCATATATTTT. This codes for CSAAGTNAIYF.

Written as DNA, the CDR3 is TGTGCCAGTAGTATAAGGACTAGCCCCAATGAGCAGTTCTTC. This codes for CASSIRTSPNEQFF. The V and J genes are TRBV19 and TRBJ2-1; 8 bases align to TRBD2. This CDR3 comprises 14 residues. Germline loops: CDR1 LNHDA, CDR2 SQIVND (reference sequence). With V trimmed by 2 bases and J by 6 bases, 3 bases remained unmatched.

In this sample, this clone turned up a few times. This chain connects TRBV4-1 to TRBJ2-3; the D is unclear. The CDR3 runs to 15 residues. Germline lookup yields CDR1 MGHRA and CDR2 YSYEKL. Trimming cost V 1 base and J 1 base, with 9 bases left between them. The CDR3 here is CASSQVNRGTDTQYF. CDR3 bases: TGCGCCAGCAGCCAAGTTAACCGGGGCACAGATACGCAGTATTTT.

The chain combines TRBV11-3 with TRBJ1-1; D unresolved. V was pared by 3 bases and J by 7 bases, with 15 bases between. Germline V CDR1 and CDR2: SGHNT, YENEEA. The length of the CDR3 is 14 residues. CDR3 residues: CASSFPGRSNEAFF. CDR3 DNA: TGTGCCAGCAGCTTTCCGGGGAGGTCGAATGAAGCTTTCTTT.

This clone was detected only once. This sequence joins TRBV7-2 and TRBJ2-7; no clear D gene. The ends were cut back, 4 bases at V and 2 bases at J, with 9 bases in the middle. The length of the CDR3 is 13 residues. Germline V CDR1 and CDR2: SGHTA, FQGNSA. CDR3 bases: TGTGCCAGCAGCTCCTACTCTACCTACGAGCAGTACTTC. It translates to CASSSYSTYEQYF.

The chain recombines TRBV11-3 with TRBJ2-1, with a possible D match to TRBD1 (7 bases). Looked up from germline, CDR1 is SGHNT and CDR2 is YENEEA. This CDR3 spans 14 amino acids. V lost 5 bases, J lost 2 bases, and 10 bases lay in between. The CDR3 loop reads CASSQGEAYNEQFF. For the CDR3, the DNA is TGTGCCAGCAGCCAGGGGGAGGCCTACAATGAGCAGTTCTTC.

In DNA, the CDR3 is TGTGCCTGGAGTCGTGACAGGGAGCTTGGAAACACCATATATTTT. It encodes CAWSRDRELGNTIYF. The J gene is TRBJ1-3, the V gene TRBV30, with 7 bases identical to TRBD1. This CDR3 is 15 amino acids long. After removal of 2 bases from V and 3 bases from J, the junction contained 7 bases not matched to a gene. Per germline, CDR1 GTSNPN and CDR2 SVGIG (reference sequence).

CDR3 sequence: CASGLGQGSEKLFF. CDR3 in DNA: TGTGCTAGTGGTTTAGGACAGGGGTCTGAAAAACTGTTTTTT. This chain connects TRBV12-5 to TRBJ1-4; 9 nucleotides line up with TRBD1. The length of the CDR3 is 14 residues. V shed 3 bases and J 7 bases; nucleotides not matched to a gene: 3. Germline V CDR1 and CDR2: LGHNT, FRNRAP.